What follows are 29 T cell receptor beta chains derived from one specimen sequenced in a study of T cells in Graves' hyperthyroidism and ophthalmopathy. TCR beta CDR3 regions were amplified from RNA. TCR CDR3 regions were first amplified by RT-PCR with HTBI primers. Each CDR3 protein gets one entry after TCRdb re-called the multiplex PCR reads with MiXCR. Of fewer than 850,000 distinct CDR3 sequences listed, 17% were seen once; the top ten hold around 16%. The sequenced sample consisted of blood. These receptors originate from a man over 45 with Graves' hyperthyroidism.

The rearrangement uses TRBV19 and TRBJ1-5; 8 bases line up with TRBD1. V was clipped by 4 bases and J by 6 bases; unmatched bases: 5. The CDR3 is made up of 14 amino acids. The germline gives CDR1 LNHDA, CDR2 SQIVND (reference sequence). CDR3 region: CASSTTGGFQPQHF. As DNA, the CDR3 is TGTGCCAGTAGTACAACAGGGGGTTTTCAGCCCCAGCATTTT.

This clonotype was seen more than once but under ten times. The chain joins TRBV27 to TRBJ2-1; no firm D call. Germline loops: CDR1 MNHEY, CDR2 SMNVEV (reference sequence). Trimming shortened V by 0 bases and J by 8 bases, and 5 bases separated the two germline ends. This CDR3 spans 12 amino acids. The CDR3 nucleotides read TGTGCCAGCAGTTTATCCGGGTATGAGCAGTTCTTC. As protein: CASSLSGYEQFF.

This clonotype came up many times. This chain joins TRBV6-1 and TRBJ2-7; 10 nucleotides agree with TRBD2. This CDR3 has 16 residues. The germline gives CDR1 MNHNS, CDR2 SASEGT. Trimming at V came to 7 bases and at J to 0 bases, leaving 9 bases not matched to a gene. The CDR3 nucleotides read TGTGCCAGCAAAAGGACTAGCGGTTCTAGCTCCTACGAGCAGTACTTC. Protein: CASKRTSGSSSYEQYF.

Remarks on this clonotype: A read error may explain this, as a much larger clone is one base away. CDR3 in DNA: TGTGCCTGGACCCCGTTTAGCGGTTGGGATCAGCAGTTCTTC. Translated: CAWTPFSGWDQQFF. The V gene is TRBV30, the J gene TRBJ2-1; TRBD2 is a possible D gene (6 bases). CDR1 is GTSNPN, CDR2 SVGIG, per germline (reference sequence). V was trimmed by 4 bases and J by 11 bases, leaving 21 bases between them. There are 14 residues in the CDR3.

This clonotype showed up just once. A clone one base away is much larger, so this may be a read error. This chain links TRBV9 with TRBJ2-1; 8 nucleotides line up with TRBD2. CDR1 and CDR2 from the germline V gene are SGDLS and YYNGEE. The ends lost 1 base at V and 8 bases at J; junction bases unmatched: 5. The CDR3 extends over 14 amino acids. CDR3 sequence (DNA): TGTGCCAGCAGCGTAACGGGAGGGCGAGATGAGCAGTTCTTC. Its translation: CASSVTGGRDEQFF.

The CDR3 DNA follows: TGTGCCAGCAGCCAAGATGGACAGCCCCCCTTTAACTATGGCTACACCTTC. As protein: CASSQDGQPPFNYGYTF. The chain recombines TRBV11-3 with TRBJ1-2; TRBD1 might be the D (6 bases). The V end lost 5 bases, the J end lost 1 base, and 20 bases lay between the germline ends. Germline values: CDR1 SGHNT, CDR2 YENEEA. The CDR3 length is 17 residues.

The chain uses TRBV14 and TRBJ2-3; 7 nucleotides agree with TRBD2. The germline gives CDR1 SGHDN, CDR2 FVKESK. V shed 5 bases, J shed 6 bases, and the junction held 8 bases outside the gene matches. The CDR3 is made up of 14 amino acids. The DNA for the CDR3 is TGTGCCAGCAGCTTCCAGCGGGAAGGGGATACGCAGTATTTT. Translated: CASSFQREGDTQYF.

A few counts support this clonotype. The chain combines TRBV7-9 with TRBJ2-3; 7 bases map to TRBD2. J was trimmed by 3 bases and V by 4 bases; bases with no gene match: 10. In germline, CDR1 is SEHNR, CDR2 FQNEAQ (reference sequence). The CDR3 consists of 16 residues. The CDR3 DNA follows: TGTGCCAGCAGCTACCCCAAGCGGGGAGGGACAGATACGCAGTATTTT. This translates into CASSYPKRGGTDTQYF.

This clonotype was found many times. The chain is built from TRBV11-2 and TRBJ2-3; 13 bases are shared with TRBD2. Looked up from germline, CDR1 is SGHAT and CDR2 is FQNNGV. The ends lost 5 bases at V and 2 bases at J; junction bases unmatched: 4. CDR3 length: 16 residues. The chain's CDR3 is CASSPGTSGNTDTQYF. CDR3 nucleotides: TGTGCCAGCAGCCCCGGGACTAGCGGGAACACAGATACGCAGTATTTT.

This clonotype was detected only a few times. V gene TRBV10-2 combines with J gene TRBJ2-1; 8 bases agree with TRBD2. Per germline, CDR1 WSHSY and CDR2 SAAADI. The CDR3 loop spans 13 amino acids. V shed 9 bases, J shed 7 bases, and the junction held 8 bases outside the gene matches. The CDR3 is CASRLASSNEQFF. For the CDR3, the DNA is TGCGCCAGTCGACTAGCGTCGAGTAATGAGCAGTTCTTC.

This clonotype was counted many times. The rearrangement joins TRBV2 to TRBJ1-1; D is unclear. V was cut by 2 bases and J by 1 base, with 8 bases left in between. Per the germline V gene, CDR1 is SNHLY and CDR2 is FYNNEI. The CDR3 spans 14 residues. CDR3 residues: CASSEIAQNTEAFF. The CDR3, as DNA: TGTGCCAGCAGTGAAATCGCCCAGAACACTGAAGCTTTCTTT.

This clonotype was found many times. The chain is built from TRBV28 and TRBJ2-1; a possible D gene is TRBD1 (5 bases). Germline CDR1 and CDR2: MDHEN and SYDVKM. V lost 6 bases to trimming and J lost 4 bases, with 22 bases between them. This CDR3 contains 17 residues. The CDR3 nucleotides are TGTGCCAGCAGCCCCATGGTGCGCTCGGACATGTACAATGAGCAGTTCTTC. Translated, it gives CASSPMVRSDMYNEQFF.

Worth noting for this clonotype: Being one base from a much bigger clone, this may be a read error. This chain connects TRBV20-1 to TRBJ2-7; TRBD1 or TRBD2 may be the D gene (5 bases each). Germline loops: CDR1 DFQATT, CDR2 SNEGSKA (reference sequence). This CDR3 spans 13 amino acids. CDR3 DNA sequence: TGCAGTGCCTACCGGGACGGTTACTACGAGCATTACTTC. Protein product: CSAYRDGYYEHYF.

The chain couples TRBV2 to TRBJ2-3; the D is unclear. CDR3 length: 14 amino acids. Germline V CDR1 and CDR2: SNHLY, FYNNEI. Trimming removed 6 bases at V and 0 bases at J, with 10 bases between. The CDR3 loop reads CASRGITSTDTQYF. CDR3 nucleotide sequence: TGTGCCAGCAGGGGGATTACTAGCACAGATACGCAGTATTTT.

The gene calls are TRBV19 and TRBJ2-2, with 8 bases aligning to TRBD2. From germline, CDR1 is LNHDA and CDR2 SQIVND (reference sequence). There are 14 residues in the CDR3. V was pared by 4 bases and J by 4 bases, with 2 bases of the junction left unmatched. The CDR3 is CASSNGRATGELFF. The CDR3, as DNA: TGTGCCAGTAGTAACGGGAGGGCCACCGGGGAGCTGTTTTTT. Based on the CDR3 plus reference TRBV19 and TRBJ2-2, the full variable domain is DGGITQSPKYLFRKEGQNVTLSCEQNLNHDAMYWYRQDPGQGLRLIYYSQIVNDFQKGDIAEGYSVSREKKESFPLTVTSAQKNPTAFYLCASSNGRATGELFFGEGSRLTVL.

This clonotype was found many times. V and J are TRBV28 and TRBJ2-2, with 12 bases identical to TRBD2. Germline values: CDR1 MDHEN, CDR2 SYDVKM. Trimming took 2 bases from V and 5 from J; bases not matched to a gene: 6. The CDR3 has 17 residues. CDR3 nucleotide sequence: TGTGCCAGCAGTTTAAGGCTAGCGGGAGGGTTGACCGGGGAGCTGTTTTTT. This translates into CASSLRLAGGLTGELFF.

This clonotype was observed a few times. This chain links TRBV6-1 with TRBJ1-5; 7 bases are shared with TRBD1. With 6 bases clipped from V and 7 bases from J, the junction kept 9 bases outside the gene matches. The CDR3 loop spans 14 amino acids. CDR1 is MNHNS and CDR2 is SASEGT in the germline V gene. In DNA form, the CDR3 reads TGTGCCAGCAGAGGGGACAGCTTCTACCAGCCCCAGCATTTT. It encodes CASRGDSFYQPQHF.

The V and J genes are TRBV28 and TRBJ2-5; 11 bases are shared with TRBD1. Looked up from germline, CDR1 is MDHEN and CDR2 is SYDVKM. The CDR3 consists of 15 residues. V was clipped by 6 bases and J by 4 bases; unmatched bases: 7. CDR3 residues: CASSPDRGRRETQYF. Here the CDR3 DNA reads TGTGCCAGCAGCCCGGACAGGGGGCGCCGAGAGACCCAGTACTTC.

This clonotype was seen ten or more times. The chain has TRBV7-8 and TRBJ2-3; D is ambiguous. V was clipped by 3 bases and J by 8 bases, with 9 bases between them. Per germline, CDR1 SGHVS and CDR2 FQNEAQ. The CDR3 has 12 residues. CDR3 DNA sequence: TGTGCCAGCAGCTTGTCCCCGATTACGCAGTATTTT. It is translated as CASSLSPITQYF.

This clonotype has only a few counts. The genes are TRBV7-9 and TRBJ1-5, with a weak D call TRBD1 (5 bases). The germline V gene has CDR1 SEHNR and CDR2 FQNEAQ (reference sequence). This CDR3 has 18 amino acids. V lost 5 bases and J lost 0, with 20 bases in between. The CDR3 sequence is CASSPAGSGDYSNQPQHF. CDR3 in DNA: TGTGCCAGCAGCCCGGCTGGGTCGGGGGACTATAGCAATCAGCCCCAGCATTTT. Full variable domain (rest looked up from reference TRBV7-9 and TRBJ1-5): DTGVSQNPRHKITKRGQNVTFRCDPISEHNRLYWYRQTLGQGPEFLTYFQNEAQLEKSRLLSDRFSAERPKGSFSTLEIQRTEQGDSAMYLCASSPAGSGDYSNQPQHFGDGTRLSIL.

This clonotype was observed at least ten times. The V call is TRBV7-2, the J call TRBJ1-5, with D possibly being TRBD1 (5 bases). The CDR3 is 17 amino acids. From germline, CDR1 is SGHTA and CDR2 FQGNSA. V lost 1 base and J 0 bases, leaving 13 bases between the germline ends. CDR3 coding DNA: TGTGCCAGCAGCTTAGGAACAGGCGCTTATAGCAATCAGCCCCAGCATTTT. This encodes CASSLGTGAYSNQPQHF.

The chain couples TRBV29-1 to TRBJ1-2, with a possible D match to TRBD1 (5 bases). In germline, CDR1 is SQVTM, CDR2 ANQGSEA. The CDR3 has 16 residues. With 6 bases removed from V and 1 base from J, the gap between germline ends came to 21 bases. The CDR3 protein is CSVSGSPAVNNYGYTF. CDR3 DNA sequence: TGCAGCGTGTCAGGGTCCCCGGCGGTAAATAACTATGGCTACACCTTC.

This clonotype was seen only a few times. The J gene is TRBJ1-2, the V gene TRBV4-2; D uncertain. CDR3 size: 14 residues. Germline CDR1 is LGHNA and CDR2 is YNFKEQ. Trimming pared 0 bases from V and 0 bases from J, leaving 5 bases between. CDR3 in DNA: TGTGCCAGCAGCCAAGACAGTTCTAACTATGGCTACACCTTC. Its protein product is CASSQDSSNYGYTF.

There are many counts of this clonotype. J is TRBJ2-6 and V is TRBV28; D gene unclear. There are 14 residues in the CDR3. V shed 1 base and J shed 4 bases, with 5 bases lying between them. Per germline, CDR1 MDHEN and CDR2 SYDVKM. The CDR3, as DNA: TGTGCCAGCAGTTTATCCCGAGGGGCCAACGTCCTGACTTTC. The encoded protein is CASSLSRGANVLTF.

This clonotype occurred many times. V usage is TRBV7-2 and J usage is TRBJ2-7; 9 positions agree with TRBD2. Germline CDR1 and CDR2: SGHTA and FQGNSA. The CDR3 is 14 amino acids. V lost 7 bases to trimming and J lost 2 bases; unmatched junction nucleotides: 6. CDR3 sequence: CASIRLAGPYEQYF. The DNA for the CDR3 is TGTGCCAGCATTCGGCTAGCGGGGCCCTACGAGCAGTACTTC.

This clonotype was detected ten times or more. The CDR3 bases are TGTGCCAGCAGTCCACCGACTAGCGGGAGGCTTCGCTCCTACAATGAGCAGTTCTTC. This encodes CASSPPTSGRLRSYNEQFF. The rearrangement joins TRBV6-2 or TRBV6-3 to TRBJ2-1; 13 bases fit TRBD2. This CDR3 has 19 amino acids. Germline V gives CDR1 MNHEY, CDR2 SVGEGT. The V and J ends lost 5 bases and 0 bases, in that order; junction bases with no gene match: 10.

This clonotype was counted many times. This rearrangement joins TRBV7-2 to TRBJ2-7; possibly TRBD2 for D (5 bases). Trimming removed 4 bases from V and 1 base from J, with 14 bases in between. CDR3 size: 15 residues. Germline V gene lookup returns CDR1 SGHTA and CDR2 FQGNSA. This CDR3 is CASSSGRGTSYEQYF. The CDR3 bases are TGTGCCAGCAGCTCCGGTCGGGGTACTTCCTACGAGCAGTACTTC.

In the case of this clonotype: A much larger clone sits a single nucleotide away, making a read error possible. The chain recombines TRBV29-1 with TRBJ1-1; D unresolved. Trimming stripped 7 bases from V and 1 base from J, with 4 bases between. The CDR3 consists of 10 residues. The germline V gene encodes CDR1 SQVTM and CDR2 ANQGSEA. This CDR3 is CSGANTEAFF. CDR3 DNA: TGCAGCGGGGCGAACACTGAAGCTTTCTTT.

The chain combines TRBV2 with TRBJ2-7, with TRBD2 matching 7 bases. V dropped 6 bases and J dropped 2; count of bases not matched to a gene: 4. The CDR3 is 13 amino acids. The germline V gene has CDR1 SNHLY and CDR2 FYNNEI. The CDR3 DNA reads as TGTGCCAGCAGGGGCGGGAGCCCCTACGAGCAGTACTTC. Residues: CASRGGSPYEQYF.